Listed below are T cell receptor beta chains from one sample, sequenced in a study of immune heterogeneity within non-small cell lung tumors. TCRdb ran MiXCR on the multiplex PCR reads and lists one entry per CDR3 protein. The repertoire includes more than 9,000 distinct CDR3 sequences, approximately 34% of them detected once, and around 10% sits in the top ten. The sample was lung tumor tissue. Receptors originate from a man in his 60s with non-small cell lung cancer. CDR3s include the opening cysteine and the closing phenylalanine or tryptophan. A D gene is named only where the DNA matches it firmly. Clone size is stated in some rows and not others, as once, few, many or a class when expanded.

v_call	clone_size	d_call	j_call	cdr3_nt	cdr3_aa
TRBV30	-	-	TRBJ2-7	TGTGCCTGGACAGGGGCCTACGAGCAGTACTTC	CAWTGAYEQYF
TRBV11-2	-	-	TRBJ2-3	TGTGCCAGCAGCTTCGGGATGGGCACAAATACGCAGTATTTT	CASSFGMGTNTQYF
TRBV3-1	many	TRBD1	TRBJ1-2	TGTGCCAGCAGCCAAAATCCGGGACAGGTTAACTATGGCTACACCTTC	CASSQNPGQVNYGYTF
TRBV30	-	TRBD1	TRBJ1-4	TGTGCCCACGACAGGGCCGATGAAAAACTGTTTTTT	CAHDRADEKLFF
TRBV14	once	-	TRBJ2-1	TGTGCCAGCAGCCAAGATCAGAGGGGCGGTGAGCAGTTCTTC	CASSQDQRGGEQFF
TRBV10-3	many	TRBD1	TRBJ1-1	TGTGCCACCGAAGAGGGGGCTGGTGAAGCTTTCTTT	CATEEGAGEAFF
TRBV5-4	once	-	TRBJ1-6	TGTGCCAGCAGCTTGGCGGCAAGAAATAATTCACCCCTCCACTTT	CASSLAARNNSPLHF
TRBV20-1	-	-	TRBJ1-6	TGCAGTGCTAGGGCAGGATACTATAATTCACCCCTCCACTTT	CSARAGYYNSPLHF
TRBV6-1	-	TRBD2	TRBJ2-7	TGTGCCAGCAGTGATCAGCGGGGGGCCGGCTACGAGCAGTACTTC	CASSDQRGAGYEQYF
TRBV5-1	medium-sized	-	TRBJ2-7	TGCGCCAGCAGCTTGGCCCATGAGAGCTACGAGCAGTACTTC	CASSLAHESYEQYF
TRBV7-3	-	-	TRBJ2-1	TGTGCCAGCAGCCCTGTAGCGACGAACAATGAGCAGTTCTTC	CASSPVATNNEQFF
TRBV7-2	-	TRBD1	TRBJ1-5	TGTGCCAGCAGGCGTGGGAGGGGGCCTCAGCCCCAGCATTTT	CASRRGRGPQPQHF
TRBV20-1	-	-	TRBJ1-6	TGCAGTGCTACTAAAACACCCTATAATTCACCCCTCCACTTT	CSATKTPYNSPLHF
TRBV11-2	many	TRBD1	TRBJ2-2	TGTGCCAGCAGCCGGACAGGGGGCAGAAACACCGGGGAGCTGTTTTTT	CASSRTGGRNTGELFF
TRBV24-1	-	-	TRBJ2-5	TGTGCCACCAGTGATTTGGGGCCGGGACAAGAGACCCAGTACTTC	CATSDLGPGQETQYF
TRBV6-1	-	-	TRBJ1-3	TGTGCCAGCAGCCCCCGGGAAGGCCGAAACACCATATATTTT	CASSPREGRNTIYF
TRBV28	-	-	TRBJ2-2	TGTGCCAGCGGGGAAACAGGATTTCCCACCGGGGAGCTGTTTTTT	CASGETGFPTGELFF
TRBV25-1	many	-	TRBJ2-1	TGTGCCAGCAGTACTAAGCTCTACAATGAGCAGTTCTTC	CASSTKLYNEQFF
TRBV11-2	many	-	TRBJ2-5	TGTGCCAGCAGCCAAGGACAGCAAGAGACCCAGTACTTC	CASSQGQQETQYF
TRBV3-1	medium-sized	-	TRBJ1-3	TGTGCCAGCAGCGCCAGGGCGTTCACTGGAAACACCATATATTTT	CASSARAFTGNTIYF
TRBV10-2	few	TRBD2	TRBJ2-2	TGCGCCAGCGGTACTAGCGGGAGTGCCGGGGAGCTGTTTTTT	CASGTSGSAGELFF
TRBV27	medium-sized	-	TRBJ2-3	TGTGCCAGCAGTTTAACTAGGGGAGACACAGATACGCAGTATTTT	CASSLTRGDTDTQYF
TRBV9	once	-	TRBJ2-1	TGTGCCAGCAGCGTACACAACAATGAGCAGTTCTTC	CASSVHNNEQFF
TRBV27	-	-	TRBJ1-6	TGTGCCAGCAGTTTCCTCCCAGCGGGTTCACCCCTCCACTTT	CASSFLPAGSPLHF
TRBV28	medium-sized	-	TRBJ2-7	TGTGCCAGCAATCAGGGTATTTACGAGCAGTACTTC	CASNQGIYEQYF
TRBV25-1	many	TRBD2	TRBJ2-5	TGTGCCAGCAGTGACTGGACTAGCGGGAGGAGCCAAGAGACCCAGTACTTC	CASSDWTSGRSQETQYF
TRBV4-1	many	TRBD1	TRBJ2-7	TGCGCCAGCAGCCAACCGGGACAGACCTACGAGCAGTACTTC	CASSQPGQTYEQYF
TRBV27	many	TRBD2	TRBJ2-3	TGTGCCAGCAGTTTAACTAGCGGGAGCACAGATACGCAGTATTTT	CASSLTSGSTDTQYF
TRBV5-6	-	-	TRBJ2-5	TGTGCCAGCAGCTTTTCCGGGTACCAAGAGACCCAGTACTTC	CASSFSGYQETQYF
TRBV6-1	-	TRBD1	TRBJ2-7	TGTGCCAGCAGGGAGCTAGGGGACAGATACTACGAGCAGTACTTC	CASRELGDRYYEQYF
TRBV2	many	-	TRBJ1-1	TGTGCCAGCAGAGTGACTCAAGGAATCGTTGAAGCTTTCTTT	CASRVTQGIVEAFF
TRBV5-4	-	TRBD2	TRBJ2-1	TGTGTCTTCCGGGACTATTACAATGAGCAGTTCTTC	CVFRDYYNEQFF
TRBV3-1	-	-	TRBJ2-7	TGTGCCAGCAGCCAAGTGACAGGATACGGCCACGAGCAGTACTTC	CASSQVTGYGHEQYF
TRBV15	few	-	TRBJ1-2	TGTGCCACCAGCAGAGATTCTAGGGCCCAGGGTGGCTACACCTTC	CATSRDSRAQGGYTF
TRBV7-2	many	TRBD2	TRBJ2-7	TGTGCCAGCAGTCGGGAGGGGAGAAGCGAGCAGTACTTC	CASSREGRSEQYF